The 26 T cell receptor beta chains listed next were all sequenced from one sample in a study of blood T cell repertoires in COVID-19. Clones were read by immunoSEQ multiplex PCR, and TCRdb kept only the in-frame ones, dropping some. The sample consists of about 84,000 clones, about 86% of them appearing once. The sequencing input was peripheral blood. These TCRs come from a man older than 75 with active or convalescent COVID-19.

V and J are TRBV23-1 and TRBJ1-1, with no clear D. TRBV23-1 qualifies as an ORF whose function is uncertain. The CDR3 sequence is 20 residues long. Trimming took 0 bases from V and 2 from J, leaving 25 bases between them. The CDR3 nucleotides read TGCGCCAGCAGTCAATCATACGGCAGCCGTGAAGAGGTCCCTAACACTGAAGCTTTCTTT. Its translation: CASSQSYGSREEVPNTEAFF.

The genes are TRBV2 and TRBJ1-5; 9 bases are a match to TRBD1. This CDR3 contains 15 residues. From germline, CDR1 is SNHLY and CDR2 FYNNEI. V gave up 5 bases and J gave up 7 bases; unmatched junction bases: 9. The CDR3, as DNA: TGTGCCAGCAGTTGGGGGACAGGGCAGGGACAGCCCCAGCATTTT. Encoded protein: CASSWGTGQGQPQHF.

Only a few counts were recorded for this clone. The chain is built from TRBV27 and TRBJ1-1, with D unresolved. CDR3 length: 13 amino acids. CDR1 is MNHEY, CDR2 SMNVEV, per germline (reference sequence). V shed 0 bases and J shed 9 bases, with 11 bases lying between them. This CDR3 reads CASSLSPGSKAFF. CDR3 nucleotide sequence: TGTGCCAGCAGTTTATCACCAGGTTCAAAAGCTTTCTTT.

This sequence joins TRBV5-4 and TRBJ2-7; TRBD1 matches at 7 bases. Looked up from germline, CDR1 is SGHNT and CDR2 is YYREEE (reference sequence). Trimming at V came to 1 base and at J to 5 bases, leaving 3 bases not matched to a gene. This CDR3 is 13 amino acids long. The DNA for the CDR3 is TGTGCCAGCAGCTTGAACAGGGGCCACGAGCAGTACTTC. Translating gives CASSLNRGHEQYF.

The rearrangement links TRBV4-2 to TRBJ2-3, with 14 nucleotides matching TRBD2. V dropped 4 bases and J dropped 3; count of bases not matched to a gene: 9. The CDR3 extends over 18 amino acids. Germline CDR1 and CDR2: LGHNA and YNFKEQ. The CDR3 spells CASSRGLAGVYQTDTQYF. The CDR3 coding sequence is TGTGCCAGCAGCCGGGGACTAGCGGGAGTATACCAGACAGATACGCAGTATTTT.

The chain has TRBV11-2 and TRBJ2-6; D not resolved. Per germline, CDR1 SGHAT and CDR2 FQNNGV. The germline V and J ends were trimmed by 5 bases and 0 bases, with 8 bases remaining between them. The CDR3 runs 15 residues. This chain's CDR3 is CASSRTSSGANVLTF. CDR3 nucleotides: TGTGCCAGCAGCCGCACGAGCTCTGGGGCCAACGTCCTGACTTTC.

The chain uses TRBV15 and TRBJ2-3; D not resolved. The CDR3 has 15 amino acids. V lost 2 bases and J 2 bases, leaving 11 bases between the germline ends. The germline V gene has CDR1 LNHNV and CDR2 YYDKDF (reference sequence). For the CDR3, the DNA is TGTGCCACCAGCAGAAGCCTATTCGTCACAGATACGCAGTATTTT. Protein: CATSRSLFVTDTQYF.

The genes are TRBV7-6 and TRBJ1-5, with D unclear. The CDR3 is 16 amino acids. Germline lookup yields CDR1 SGHVS and CDR2 FNYEAQ. Trimming stripped 5 bases from V and 3 bases from J, with 17 bases between. CDR3 nucleotides: TGTGCCAGCAGCCGGGAGATTTCGTCTAACAATCAGCCCCAGCATTTT. Protein sequence: CASSREISSNNQPQHF.

The chain combines TRBV2 with TRBJ2-7; weak D call: TRBD2 (5 bases). Germline V gives CDR1 SNHLY, CDR2 FYNNEI. The CDR3 contains 13 residues. Deletions cut 4 bases from V and 6 bases from J, with 13 bases between. The CDR3: CASSAHGKGEQYF. In nucleotides, the CDR3 is TGTGCCAGCAGTGCCCACGGGAAAGGCGAGCAGTACTTC.

The J gene is TRBJ1-2, the V gene TRBV5-4; 9 bases align to TRBD1. V shed 4 bases and J 3 bases; nucleotides not matched to a gene: 4. This CDR3 contains 14 residues. The germline V gene has CDR1 SGHNT and CDR2 YYREEE (reference sequence). CDR3 sequence reads: CASSGRQGDYGYTF. The CDR3, as DNA: TGTGCCAGCAGCGGTAGACAGGGGGACTATGGCTACACCTTC.

The rearrangement links TRBV10-2 to TRBJ2-5; TRBD2 agrees at 12 bases. Germline CDR1 reads WSHSY; CDR2 reads SAAADI. Trimming took 6 bases from V and 0 from J; bases not matched to a gene: 5. The CDR3 has 16 amino acids. The CDR3 here is CASRLAGGTNQETQYF. DNA of the CDR3: TGCGCCAGCAGACTAGCGGGGGGAACTAACCAAGAGACCCAGTACTTC.

The rearrangement links TRBV7-2 to TRBJ1-1, with D maybe TRBD1 (5 bases). The V and J ends lost 4 bases and 7 bases respectively, with 19 bases between them. CDR3 length equals 15 residues. From germline, CDR1 is SGHTA and CDR2 FQGNSA. Here the CDR3 reads CASSSQGAGSDEAFF. The CDR3 coding sequence is TGTGCCAGCAGCTCCCAGGGTGCCGGGTCGGATGAAGCTTTCTTT. Full variable domain (missing parts from reference TRBV7-2 and TRBJ1-1): GAGVSQSPSNKVTEKGKDVELRCDPISGHTALYWYRQSLGQGLEFLIYFQGNSAPDKSGLPSDRFSAERTGGSVSTLTIQRTQQEDSAVYLCASSSQGAGSDEAFFGQGTRLTVV.

The chain uses TRBV15 and TRBJ1-5; D not certain. CDR3 length: 14 residues. Germline V lookup: CDR1 LNHNV, CDR2 YYDKDF (reference sequence). Trimming left V 1 base short and J 9 bases short, with 13 bases between. CDR3 protein: CATSRGGDMAPQHF. In DNA, the CDR3 is TGTGCCACCAGCAGAGGAGGAGATATGGCGCCCCAGCATTTT.

The chain is built from TRBV5-6 and TRBJ1-1; TRBD1 is a possible D gene (5 bases). The CDR3 spans 14 residues. Looked up from germline, CDR1 is SGHDT and CDR2 is YYEEEE. V lost 0 bases, J lost 6 bases, and 12 bases lay in between. This CDR3 is CASSLVPGGAEAFF. As DNA, the CDR3 is TGTGCCAGCAGCTTGGTTCCCGGAGGGGCTGAAGCTTTCTTT.

Points on this clone: One junction end disagrees with the germline gene, perhaps due to a read error. J is TRBJ2-1 and V is TRBV3-1 (or the pseudogene TRBV3-2), with a possible D match to TRBD2 (5 bases). CDR1 LGHDT and CDR2 YNNKEL come from the germline V gene (reference sequence). This CDR3 spans 11 amino acids. The chain's CDR3 is CASSHPGTLLF. Here the CDR3 DNA reads TGTGCCAGCAGCCACCCGGGAACCCTACTCTTC.

This clone turned up a few times. The gene calls are TRBV29-1 and TRBJ2-2; 14 bases are shared with TRBD2. Looked up from germline, CDR1 is SQVTM and CDR2 is ANQGSEA. J was trimmed by 7 bases and V by 6 bases; bases with no gene match: 4. The CDR3 spans 14 residues. CDR3 region: CSVRTSGRSGELFF. CDR3 nucleotide sequence: TGCAGCGTCCGGACTAGCGGGAGGAGCGGGGAGCTGTTTTTT.

This chain uses TRBV19 with TRBJ2-6; 9 nucleotides agree with TRBD1. CDR1 is LNHDA, CDR2 SQIVND, per germline (reference sequence). The CDR3 totals 17 residues. With 6 bases clipped from V and 1 base from J, the junction kept 7 bases outside the gene matches. The CDR3 nucleotides are TGTGCCAGTAGGAGGACAGGGGCTGTTTCTGGGGCCAACGTCCTGACTTTC. Translating it yields CASRRTGAVSGANVLTF.

V usage is TRBV30 and J usage is TRBJ2-3; D call uncertain. This CDR3 comprises 12 residues. V was pared by 2 bases and J by 6 bases, with 9 bases between. CDR1 GTSNPN and CDR2 SVGIG come from the germline V gene (reference sequence). For the CDR3, the DNA is TGTGCCTGGAGTCTGCCGGGTGATACGCAGTATTTT. It specifies CAWSLPGDTQYF.

This clone was counted at least ten times. This chain joins TRBV6-5 and TRBJ2-3; TRBD2 agrees at 9 bases. Germline lookup yields CDR1 MNHEY and CDR2 SVGAGI. The CDR3 spans 14 residues. V lost 7 bases, J lost 8 bases, and 10 bases stayed unmatched. DNA for the CDR3: TGTGCCAGCATGGGCGGGAGGGCCAAACGTACGCAGTATTTT. It specifies CASMGGRAKRTQYF.

There are a few counts of this clone. The DNA for the CDR3 is TGTGCCAGCAGCGTAGGGTGGGGGGTGTCCTACGAGCAGTACTTC. It yields the protein CASSVGWGVSYEQYF. The chain links TRBV9 to TRBJ2-7; a weak D match, TRBD2 (6 bases). Germline lookup yields CDR1 SGDLS and CDR2 YYNGEE. The V and J ends lost 0 bases and 1 base respectively, with 11 bases between them. The CDR3 has 15 amino acids.

The rearrangement uses TRBV2 and TRBJ1-1; 9 bases are a match to TRBD1. In germline, CDR1 is SNHLY, CDR2 FYNNEI. The CDR3 is 14 residues long. The V gene end was trimmed by 5 bases and the J gene end by 4 bases; junction bases not matched to a gene: 5. The CDR3, as DNA: TGTGCCAGCAGTTTACAGGGGGCAAGCACTGAAGCTTTCTTT. Its translation: CASSLQGASTEAFF.

V is TRBV11-2 and J is TRBJ2-7; 9 bases agree with TRBD2. The V and J ends lost 5 bases and 5 bases, in that order; junction bases with no gene match: 10. Germline V gene data show CDR1 as SGHAT and CDR2 as FQNNGV. There are 15 residues in the CDR3. The CDR3 sequence is CASSRDGLAFDEQYF. The CDR3, as DNA: TGTGCCAGCAGCCGAGACGGACTAGCGTTCGACGAGCAGTACTTC. The variable domain in full, with the rest retrieved from reference TRBV11-2 and TRBJ2-7, is EAGVAQSPRYKIIEKRQSVAFWCNPISGHATLYWYQQILGQGPKLLIQFQNNGVVDDSQLPKDRFSAERLKGVDSTLKIQPAKLEDSAVYLCASSRDGLAFDEQYFGPGTRLTVT.

The genes are TRBV11-2 and TRBJ1-6; 9 bases fit TRBD1. Germline V gene lookup returns CDR1 SGHAT and CDR2 FQNNGV. This CDR3 is 16 amino acids long. V trimming: 4 bases; J trimming: 6 bases; junction bases outside the gene matches: 7. The CDR3: CASSSIGQGINSPLHF. Written as DNA, the CDR3 is TGTGCCAGCAGCTCCATAGGACAGGGGATTAATTCACCCCTCCACTTT.

The V call is TRBV6-4, the J call TRBJ2-3; 11 bases map to TRBD1. The V gene's germline CDR1 is MRHNA and CDR2 SNTAGT. The CDR3 totals 17 residues. V gave up 5 bases and J gave up 4 bases; unmatched junction bases: 11. CDR3 residues: CASSPPKGQGVADTQYF. CDR3 bases: TGTGCCAGCAGTCCACCAAAGGGACAGGGGGTGGCAGATACGCAGTATTTT.

V is TRBV19 and J is TRBJ2-1; 9 nucleotides agree with TRBD2. Germline V CDR1 and CDR2: LNHDA, SQIVND (reference sequence). This CDR3 has 15 residues. Trimming cost V 6 bases and J 2 bases; bases outside gene matches: 5. The CDR3 region is CASRVAGDTYNEQFF. CDR3 bases: TGTGCCAGTAGGGTAGCGGGAGACACCTACAATGAGCAGTTCTTC.

The chain joins TRBV6-5 to TRBJ1-1, with 8 bases lining up with TRBD1. Germline V gene data show CDR1 as MNHEY and CDR2 as SVGAGI. The CDR3 is 14 residues long. V lost 6 bases to trimming and J lost 1 base; unmatched junction nucleotides: 4. The CDR3, as DNA: TGTGCCAGCAGGAGCCAGGGGGCGAACACTGAAGCTTTCTTT. This codes for CASRSQGANTEAFF.